This TCR beta chain was sequenced for a study of shared clonotypes between healthy human individuals. At a deep level, the assay was run. It was across several immunoSEQ plates that each subset's genomic DNA was evenly split. Profiling relied on immunoSEQ multiplex PCR, and the TCRdb table lists in-frame clones only, not all of them. The table records fewer than 500,000 clones, roughly 85% of them present only once. This CDR3 contains 12 residues. The germline gives CDR1 ENHRY, CDR2 SYGVKD. The germline V and J ends were trimmed by 5 bases and 8 bases, with 12 bases remaining between them. Every contributor of samples was a Caucasian grown-up residing in Nashville, Tennessee.

The specimen sequenced was PBMCs. This rearrangement joins TRBV10-3 to TRBJ1-2; TRBD1 might be the D (5 bases). The source is a woman in her thirties or forties in good health. Some clones in this sample may be carry-over from other donors' samples. DNA of the CDR3: TGTGCCATCAGTCAACAGGCACGCGGCTACACCTTC. Translated, it gives CAISQQARGYTF.